Presented here are 27 T cell receptor beta chains from one specimen sequenced in a study of blood T cell repertoires in COVID-19. Produced via immunoSEQ multiplex PCR; TCRdb's table is partial and in-frame only. The data show approximately 210,000 clones, around 89% seen once. The specimen was peripheral blood. All receptors come from a middle-aged woman with acute or convalescent COVID-19.

Notes on this clone: The missing conserved phenylalanine or tryptophan at the end of this CDR3 makes a read error likely. The DNA is omitted, as the CDR3 cannot be located on it reliably, and the CDR3 follows TCRdb's listing. The gene calls are TRBV10-2 and TRBJ2-3; the table's D call of TRBD2 was not tested on the DNA. The CDR3 is 15 residues long, ends included. Germline assignment: CDR1 WSHSY and CDR2 SAAADI. The CDR3 loop reads CASSEDLRLAGVYLD.

The J gene is TRBJ2-5, the V gene TRBV29-1; 7 bases fit TRBD1. The CDR3 length is 11 residues. CDR1 is SQVTM and CDR2 is ANQGSEA in the germline V gene. After removal of 7 bases from V and 3 bases from J, the junction contained 2 bases not matched to a gene. CDR3 region: CSADREETQYF. In DNA, the CDR3 is TGCAGCGCCGACAGGGAAGAGACCCAGTACTTC.

The J gene is TRBJ2-2, the V gene TRBV5-4; 9 bases agree with TRBD2. V lost 0 bases, J lost 2 bases, and 2 bases stayed unmatched. CDR1 SGHNT and CDR2 YYREEE come from the germline V gene (reference sequence). The CDR3 contains 16 residues. The CDR3 DNA is TGTGCCAGCAGCTTGGTCGGGACTAGCAACACCGGGGAGCTGTTTTTT. It codes for CASSLVGTSNTGELFF.

The V gene is TRBV4-1, the J gene TRBJ2-1; TRBD1 agrees at 7 bases. V trimming: 2 bases; J trimming: 0 bases; junction bases outside the gene matches: 10. The CDR3 is made up of 18 amino acids. The germline V gene encodes CDR1 MGHRA and CDR2 YSYEKL. The CDR3 here is CASSQFPGTASSYNEQFF. Written as DNA, the CDR3 is TGCGCCAGCAGCCAATTCCCCGGGACAGCGAGCTCCTACAATGAGCAGTTCTTC.

This chain joins TRBV29-1 and TRBJ1-2; possibly TRBD1 for D (6 bases). The CDR3 is 13 residues long. The V end lost 2 bases, the J end lost 5 bases, and 12 bases lay between the germline ends. Looked up from germline, CDR1 is SQVTM and CDR2 is ANQGSEA. The CDR3 DNA follows: TGCAGCGTTGAACCAGGGGAGGGATATGGCTACACCTTC. It specifies CSVEPGEGYGYTF.

The CDR3 loop reads CASSIDTRRDYGYTF. For the CDR3, the DNA is TGTGCCAGTAGTATAGATACCCGGCGGGACTATGGCTACACCTTC. The V and J genes are TRBV19 and TRBJ1-2; D remains ambiguous. V lost 0 bases to trimming and J lost 3 bases, with 11 bases between them. The CDR3 sequence is 15 residues long. Germline CDR1 reads LNHDA; CDR2 reads SQIVND (reference sequence).

CDR3 residues: CASSLDGFVASGGADAGTGELFF. The CDR3 DNA follows: TGCGCCAGCAGCTTGGATGGCTTTGTTGCTAGCGGGGGGGCCGATGCTGGCACCGGGGAGCTGTTTTTT. The V gene is TRBV5-1, the J gene TRBJ2-2; 12 positions agree with TRBD2. In germline, CDR1 is SGHRS, CDR2 YFSETQ. The CDR3 is made up of 23 amino acids. J lost 4 bases, V lost 0 bases, and 22 bases had no gene match.

This sequence joins TRBV1 and TRBJ1-2; the D call TRBD1 from the table was never checked on the DNA. TRBV1 is tagged as a pseudogene. The CDR3 loop spans 19 amino acids. CDR3 DNA sequence: TGCACCAGCAGCCAGGAAAATGCGGGACAGGGGGCAACTAACTATGGCTACACCTTC. Protein sequence: CTSSQENAGQGATNYGYTF.

The V call is TRBV6-4, the J call TRBJ1-1, with 10 bases fitting TRBD1. The germline V gene has CDR1 MRHNA and CDR2 SNTAGT. V trimming: 8 bases; J trimming: 4 bases; junction bases outside the gene matches: 7. This CDR3 contains 14 residues. The CDR3 region has the DNA TGTGCCAGCGGGGACAGGGGTTCGGGCACTGAAGCTTTCTTT. Protein sequence: CASGDRGSGTEAFF.

A word on this clone: Other DNA sequences in the same sample also yield this CDR3. The chain links TRBV5-6 to TRBJ2-7; TRBD1 matches at 7 bases. Per germline, CDR1 SGHDT and CDR2 YYEEEE. The CDR3 consists of 14 residues. V was clipped by 0 bases and J by 3 bases; unmatched bases: 3. CDR3 protein: CASSLGTGFYEQYV. CDR3 DNA sequence: TGTGCCAGCAGCTTGGGGACAGGATTCTACGAGCAGTACGTC.

This clone was recorded only once. Other DNA sequences within the sample encode an identical CDR3. The CDR3 is CASSLSAGSNQPQHF. The CDR3 coding sequence is TGTGCCAGCAGTTTATCTGCGGGTAGCAATCAGCCCCAGCATTTT. The chain uses TRBV27 and TRBJ1-5; D is ambiguous. Germline V CDR1 and CDR2: MNHEY, SMNVEV (reference sequence). Trimming took 0 bases from V and 0 from J, leaving 6 bases between them. The CDR3 spans 15 residues.

In DNA form, the CDR3 reads TGTGCCAGCAGCTCAAACTATAATTCACCCCTCCACTTT. Translating it yields CASSSNYNSPLHF. V usage is TRBV11-2 and J usage is TRBJ1-6; D is unresolved. Trimming left V 4 bases short and J 3 bases short, with 4 bases between. The CDR3 runs 13 residues. The germline V gene has CDR1 SGHAT and CDR2 FQNNGV.

This clone was observed a few times. This chain uses TRBV3-1 (or the pseudogene TRBV3-2) with TRBJ2-3; D call uncertain. The CDR3 is made up of 11 amino acids. CDR1 and CDR2 (germline): LGHDT, YNNKEL (reference sequence). V shed 1 base and J shed 10 bases, with 6 bases lying between them. CDR3 in DNA: TGTGCCAGCAGCCAAGGTATCGCGCAGTATTTT. Amino acid sequence: CASSQGIAQYF.

The rearrangement joins TRBV5-1 to TRBJ1-4, with 7 bases lining up with TRBD1. The length of the CDR3 is 14 residues. V lost 4 bases and J lost 8; bases outside the gene matches: 8. The germline CDR1 and CDR2 sequences are SGHRS and YFSETQ. Written as DNA, the CDR3 is TGCGCCAGCAGCCTGATGACAGGGAAAGAAAAACTGTTTTTT. Its protein product is CASSLMTGKEKLFF.

This clone was found once. The chain couples TRBV10-1 to TRBJ1-4, with D maybe TRBD1 (6 bases). Germline CDR1 WNHNN, CDR2 SYGVQD (reference sequence). V gave up 11 bases and J gave up 6 bases, with 16 bases separating them. This CDR3 is 13 amino acids long. CDR3 in amino acids: CAFVGGQDEKLFF. In DNA form, the CDR3 reads TGCGCCTTCGTCGGGGGGCAGGATGAAAAACTGTTTTTT.

The chain carries TRBV18 and TRBJ2-2, with D uncertain. V lost 2 bases and J lost 6, with 10 bases in between. The V gene's germline CDR1 is KGHSH and CDR2 LQKENI. The CDR3 has 14 amino acids. CDR3 sequence: CASSPASAAGELFF. The DNA of the CDR3 is TGTGCCAGCTCACCAGCCTCCGCGGCCGGGGAGCTGTTTTTT.

A word on this clone: Additional DNA sequences in this sample encode the identical CDR3. This sequence joins TRBV18 and TRBJ1-4; the D is unclear. This CDR3 has 13 amino acids. CDR1 and CDR2 from the germline V gene are KGHSH and LQKENI. Trimming cost V 2 bases and J 4 bases, with 5 bases left between them. CDR3 region: CASSPGLNEKLFF. In DNA form, the CDR3 reads TGTGCCAGCTCACCAGGCCTTAATGAAAAACTGTTTTTT.

The genes are TRBV15 and TRBJ2-2; D perhaps matches TRBD1 (6 bases). V was trimmed by 0 bases and J by 1 base, leaving 6 bases between them. Germline V gives CDR1 LNHNV, CDR2 YYDKDF (reference sequence). The CDR3 extends over 15 amino acids. CDR3 protein: CATSREDRNTGELFF. CDR3 DNA sequence: TGTGCCACCAGCAGAGAGGACAGGAACACCGGGGAGCTGTTTTTT.

The chain joins TRBV10-2 to TRBJ2-7; 10 nucleotides match TRBD1. V gave up 2 bases and J gave up 6 bases; unmatched junction bases: 10. CDR3 length: 16 amino acids. Germline assignment: CDR1 WSHSY and CDR2 SAAADI. The CDR3 reads CASSETTTGTGVEQYV. For the CDR3, the DNA is TGCGCCAGCAGTGAGACTACGACCGGGACAGGGGTCGAGCAGTACGTC.

V gene TRBV6-6 combines with J gene TRBJ2-7, with D possibly being TRBD1 (6 bases). This CDR3 spans 14 amino acids. V lost 4 bases and J lost 4, with 14 bases in between. From germline, CDR1 is MNHNY and CDR2 SVGAGI (reference sequence). CDR3 DNA: TGTGCCAGCAGTTCCCGAACAGGGAATTACGAGCAGTACGTC. It encodes CASSSRTGNYEQYV.

This clone turned up a few times. The chain has TRBV2 and TRBJ2-7; TRBD2 matches at 8 bases. Looked up from germline, CDR1 is SNHLY and CDR2 is FYNNEI. V gave up 3 bases and J gave up 6 bases; unmatched junction bases: 4. CDR3 length: 13 amino acids. CDR3: CASSDSGGREQYV. CDR3 DNA sequence: TGTGCCAGCAGTGATTCGGGAGGGCGCGAGCAGTACGTC.

The chain recombines TRBV28 with TRBJ2-4, with 8 bases that match TRBD2. Germline V CDR1 and CDR2: MDHEN, SYDVKM. J lost 3 bases, V lost 7 bases, and 5 bases had no gene match. The CDR3 totals 14 residues. The CDR3 is CASTDRGGKNIQYF. The CDR3 DNA sequence: TGTGCCAGCACCGACCGGGGGGGCAAAAACATTCAGTACTTC.

This rearrangement joins TRBV30 to TRBJ1-2; 7 positions match TRBD1. Unmatched junction bases numbered 12, after V lost 3 bases and J lost 5 bases. The CDR3 loop spans 15 amino acids. Per germline, CDR1 GTSNPN and CDR2 SVGIG (reference sequence). For the CDR3, the DNA is TGTGCCTGGAGCCCCACAACGGGACAGACTTATGGCTACACCTTC. Protein sequence: CAWSPTTGQTYGYTF.

CDR3 DNA: TGTGCCAGCAGCTTACTGAGCTCTGGAAACACCATATATTTT. This codes for CASSLLSSGNTIYF. The V and J genes are TRBV7-9 and TRBJ1-3; D is uncertain. The CDR3 totals 14 residues. Germline V gene data show CDR1 as SEHNR and CDR2 as FQNEAQ (reference sequence). Trimming shortened V by 2 bases and J by 0 bases, and 5 bases separated the two germline ends.

The V and J genes are TRBV29-1 and TRBJ1-5; D perhaps matches TRBD1 (6 bases). The germline V and J ends were trimmed by 5 bases and 6 bases, with 20 bases remaining between them. This CDR3 region has 15 residues. Germline values: CDR1 SQVTM, CDR2 ANQGSEA. Here the CDR3 DNA reads TGCAGCGTTACTCTTACTCAGGGGTCGGGTCAGCCCCAGCATTTT. Protein: CSVTLTQGSGQPQHF.

This clone was detected a few times. This chain's CDR3 is CASSQEGTGIDEQYV. CDR3 sequence (DNA): TGCGCCAGCAGCCAAGAAGGGACAGGGATCGACGAGCAGTACGTC. The chain has TRBV4-1 and TRBJ2-7; TRBD1 matches at 9 bases. V lost 0 bases, J lost 5 bases, and 5 bases stayed unmatched. CDR3 length equals 15 residues. The germline V gene has CDR1 MGHRA and CDR2 YSYEKL.

V usage is TRBV5-6 and J usage is TRBJ1-2, with D maybe TRBD1 (6 bases). Per the germline V gene, CDR1 is SGHDT and CDR2 is YYEEEE. The length of the CDR3 is 14 residues. V was cut by 2 bases and J by 7 bases, with 15 bases left in between. The CDR3 protein is CASSFGTPGRGYTF. CDR3 nucleotide sequence: TGTGCCAGCAGCTTTGGGACACCCGGACGTGGCTACACCTTC.